Below are 18 T cell receptor beta chains sequenced from a single sample in a study of control samples from healthy donors and cancer patients. Measured with immunoSEQ multiplex PCR; TCRdb has only the in-frame clones, and not every one. The sample contains over 100,000 clones, 88% of which appear only once. Material for sequencing was blood. These receptors came from a man between 35 and 55 years old in good health.

The chain carries TRBV4-3 and TRBJ1-1, with 7 bases matching TRBD1. Germline CDR1 is LGHNA and CDR2 is YSLEER. The junction had 4 bases not matched to a gene; V was cut back by 0 bases and J by 0 bases. This CDR3 has 16 amino acids. The CDR3 nucleotides are TGCGCCAGCAGCCAAGATCCCAGGGGGATGAACACTGAAGCTTTCTTT. This translates into CASSQDPRGMNTEAFF.

The chain recombines TRBV29-1 with TRBJ2-7, with 8 bases identical to TRBD1. This CDR3 is 11 amino acids long. Trimming removed 6 bases from V and 3 bases from J; junction bases left unmatched: 1. Germline V gene data show CDR1 as SQVTM and CDR2 as ANQGSEA. The CDR3, as DNA: TGCAGCGTCGACAGGGGCTACGAGCAGTACTTC. Its translation: CSVDRGYEQYF.

V gene TRBV30 combines with J gene TRBJ2-7; no definite D call. V was clipped by 1 base and J by 5 bases, with 9 bases between them. CDR1 and CDR2 (germline): GTSNPN, SVGIG (reference sequence). CDR3 length: 12 amino acids. The CDR3 nucleotides read TGTGCCTGGAGTGGGACCCTGGACGAGCAGTACTTC. Translation: CAWSGTLDEQYF.

The V and J genes are TRBV4-3 and TRBJ1-4; D call uncertain. The length of the CDR3 is 13 residues. V gave up 1 base and J gave up 10 bases, with 10 bases separating them. Germline lookup yields CDR1 LGHNA and CDR2 YSLEER. In DNA, the CDR3 is TGCGCCAGCAGCCAAGGATCCTCCGGAAAACTGTTTTTT. This translates into CASSQGSSGKLFF.

The chain couples TRBV9 to TRBJ2-5; no firm D call. The CDR3 spans 15 residues. Trimming cost V 0 bases and J 2 bases, with 11 bases left between them. Germline CDR1 SGDLS, CDR2 YYNGEE. This CDR3 is CASSVAIPPQETQYF. CDR3 nucleotide sequence: TGTGCCAGCAGCGTAGCAATCCCCCCTCAAGAGACCCAGTACTTC. Full variable domain (missing parts from reference TRBV9 and TRBJ2-5): DSGVTQTPKHLITATGQRVTLRCSPRSGDLSVYWYQQSLDQGLQFLIQYYNGEERAKGNILERFSAQQFPDLHSELNLSSLELGDSALYFCASSVAIPPQETQYFGPGTRLLVL.

The chain couples TRBV5-1 to TRBJ1-1, with 8 bases fitting TRBD1. V shed 0 bases and J 4 bases; nucleotides not matched to a gene: 8. The CDR3 spans 16 residues. From germline, CDR1 is SGHRS and CDR2 YFSETQ. CDR3 DNA sequence: TGCGCCAGCAGCTTGGTAAGGACAGGGATGGTCACTGAAGCTTTCTTT. The encoded protein is CASSLVRTGMVTEAFF.

Only a few counts were recorded for this clone. The CDR3 nucleotides are TGTGCCAGCAGCAAGGGACTAGCGGGGGGGCGGGGCACAGATACGCAGTATTTT. Protein product: CASSKGLAGGRGTDTQYF. This chain links TRBV2 with TRBJ2-3; TRBD2 matches 16 bases. CDR1 and CDR2 from the germline V gene are SNHLY and FYNNEI. The CDR3 runs 18 residues. The junction had 7 bases not matched to a gene; V was cut back by 6 bases and J by 1 base.

The rearrangement uses TRBV30 and TRBJ1-3; D is undetermined. Germline V CDR1 and CDR2: GTSNPN, SVGIG (reference sequence). The CDR3 runs to 15 residues. Trimming took 0 bases from V and 4 from J, leaving 13 bases between them. CDR3 region: CAWSVLHWRGNTIYF. The DNA of the CDR3 is TGTGCCTGGAGTGTACTCCACTGGCGGGGAAACACCATATATTTT.

The rearrangement links TRBV10-3 to TRBJ1-2; D gene ambiguous. CDR3 size: 18 residues. Germline loops: CDR1 ENHRY, CDR2 SYGVKD. V lost 4 bases to trimming and J lost 0 bases, with 21 bases between them. CDR3 nucleotides: TGTGCCATCAGTGCTACCAAGACCGAATTTGGAACTAACTATGGCTACACCTTC. Translating it yields CAISATKTEFGTNYGYTF.

J is TRBJ2-1 and V is TRBV9, with 9 bases that match TRBD1. With 3 bases clipped from V and 2 bases from J, the junction kept 6 bases outside the gene matches. CDR1 and CDR2 from the germline V gene are SGDLS and YYNGEE. This CDR3 region has 16 residues. The CDR3 is CASSAWDRAAYNEQFF. CDR3 sequence (DNA): TGTGCCAGCAGCGCCTGGGACAGGGCCGCCTACAATGAGCAGTTCTTC.

This clone was picked up a small number of times. The rearrangement uses TRBV3-1 (or the pseudogene TRBV3-2) and TRBJ1-4; perhaps TRBD1 as D (6 bases). Germline V gene data show CDR1 as LGHDT and CDR2 as YNNKEL (reference sequence). The V end was cut by 4 bases, the J end by 0 bases, with 12 bases between. There are 16 residues in the CDR3. CDR3 in amino acids: CASSLTGTATNEKLFF. The CDR3 nucleotides are TGTGCCAGCAGCCTCACAGGGACCGCAACTAATGAAAAACTGTTTTTT.

The chain carries TRBV27 and TRBJ2-4; D remains unclear. Germline lookup yields CDR1 MNHEY and CDR2 SMNVEV (reference sequence). This CDR3 is 9 amino acids long. CDR3 in amino acids: CGPKNIQYF. CDR3 coding DNA: TGTGGGCCGAAAAACATTCAGTACTTC.

The CDR3 loop reads CASSVVGGRAPEAFF. The CDR3 coding sequence is TGTGCCAGCAGCGTAGTAGGGGGGAGGGCCCCTGAAGCTTTCTTT. This sequence joins TRBV9 and TRBJ1-1, with D possibly being TRBD1 (6 bases). The germline gives CDR1 SGDLS, CDR2 YYNGEE. The V end was cut by 0 bases, the J end by 6 bases, with 15 bases between. The CDR3 is 15 residues long.

In its sample, this clone was seen a few times. The J gene is TRBJ1-6, the V gene TRBV30; 10 positions agree with TRBD1. Trimming cost V 4 bases and J 10 bases; bases outside gene matches: 4. CDR1 is GTSNPN, CDR2 SVGIG, per germline (reference sequence). The CDR3 consists of 13 residues. This CDR3 reads CAWTGQGRSPLHF. The DNA for the CDR3 is TGTGCCTGGACGGGACAGGGGAGGTCACCCCTCCACTTT. The variable domain in full, with the rest retrieved from reference TRBV30 and TRBJ1-6, is SQTIHQWPATLVQPVGSPLSLECTVEGTSNPNLYWYRQAAGRGLQLLFYSVGIGQISSEVPQNLSASRPQDRQFILSSKKLLLSDSGFYLCAWTGQGRSPLHFGNGTRLTVT.

The chain combines TRBV7-8 with TRBJ1-1, with D possibly TRBD1 on 6 matching bases. Germline V gene data show CDR1 as SGHVS and CDR2 as FQNEAQ. Between the trimmed V and J ends, which lost 5 bases and 10 bases, there was a span of 17 bases. The CDR3 loop spans 13 amino acids. Here the CDR3 DNA reads TGTGCCAGCAGCACCATCCAGGGGTCCCGAGCTTTCTTT. This codes for CASSTIQGSRAFF.

This clone showed up just a few times. The chain uses TRBV10-3 and TRBJ1-6, with D possibly TRBD1 on 5 matching bases. CDR3 size: 13 residues. The V end lost 4 bases, the J end lost 7 bases, and 8 bases lay between the germline ends. CDR1 is ENHRY and CDR2 is SYGVKD in the germline V gene. The CDR3 DNA reads as TGTGCCATCAGTGGACAGCCGAATTCACCCCTCCACTTT. Its protein is CAISGQPNSPLHF.

This clone was seen a handful of times. The genes are TRBV6-1 and TRBJ1-1; no definite D call. V lost 3 bases and J lost 4, with 3 bases in between. CDR1 MNHNS and CDR2 SASEGT come from the germline V gene. The CDR3 runs 11 residues. CDR3 DNA sequence: TGTGCCAGCAGTGAGGGCACTGAAGCTTTCTTT. Translation: CASSEGTEAFF.

The genes are TRBV3-1 (or the pseudogene TRBV3-2) and TRBJ1-4; maybe TRBD1 (5 bases). V lost 3 bases, J lost 10 bases, and 12 bases lay in between. The CDR3 is made up of 13 amino acids. In germline, CDR1 is LGHDT, CDR2 YNNKEL (reference sequence). Written as DNA, the CDR3 is TGTGCCAGCAGCCAGAGGGGTTCGGGAAAACTGTTTTTT. Residues: CASSQRGSGKLFF.